These 9 T cell receptor beta chains were sequenced from one sample in a study of blood T cells in healthy people across ages. PCR was performed a second time for about 6 to 12 cycles using a sample-barcoded 5' primer and a J-beta primer mix. TCRdb used MiXCR to reprocess the 5' RACE reads, holding one entry per CDR3 protein. The sample yields 650,000 to 1,000,000 distinct CDR3 sequences, about half seen once. The sample consisted of blood. Receptors were obtained from a man at least 80 years old in good health.

This clonotype came up many times. The chain carries TRBV6-2 or TRBV6-3 and TRBJ1-5; 9 nucleotides agree with TRBD1. The germline gives CDR1 MNHEY, CDR2 SVGEGT. The CDR3 sequence is 15 residues long. V shed 8 bases and J 4 bases; nucleotides not matched to a gene: 9. DNA of the CDR3: TGTGCCAGCTGCCTCTGGGACAGGGCTAATCAGCCCCAGCATTTT. Amino acid sequence: CASCLWDRANQPQHF.

The J gene is TRBJ1-5, the V gene TRBV2; D is possibly TRBD1 (6 bases). The V end lost 4 bases, the J end lost 7 bases, and 14 bases lay between the germline ends. The length of the CDR3 is 14 residues. Germline CDR1 is SNHLY and CDR2 is FYNNEI. The CDR3 reads CASSGQGSEQPQHF. CDR3 in DNA: TGTGCCAGCAGTGGGCAGGGGTCGGAGCAGCCCCAGCATTTT. Combining the CDR3 with reference TRBV2 and TRBJ1-5 gives the whole variable domain EPEVTQTPSHQVTQMGQEVILRCVPISNHLYFYWYRQILGQKVEFLVSFYNNEISEKSEIFDDQFSVERPDGSNFTLKIRSTKLEDSAMYFCASSGQGSEQPQHFGDGTRLSIL.

The chain carries TRBV5-1 and TRBJ2-3, with 10 bases lining up with TRBD2. This CDR3 spans 16 amino acids. The J segment lost 2 bases and the V segment lost 0 bases, leaving 3 bases of the junction unmatched. Per germline, CDR1 SGHRS and CDR2 YFSETQ. CDR3 sequence: CASSLVLAGYTDTQYF. CDR3 DNA: TGCGCCAGCAGCTTGGTACTAGCGGGGTACACAGATACGCAGTATTTT.

This clonotype occurred once. The V gene is TRBV6-6, the J gene TRBJ2-1; 10 bases map to TRBD1. The CDR3 loop spans 14 amino acids. The germline V gene has CDR1 MNHNY and CDR2 SVGAGI (reference sequence). V was pared by 8 bases and J by 5 bases, with 6 bases of the junction left unmatched. CDR3 residues: CASSSGTGDNEQFF. The CDR3 bases are TGTGCCAGCTCCTCCGGGACAGGGGACAATGAGCAGTTCTTC.

V usage is TRBV10-3 and J usage is TRBJ2-5; D remains unclear. The CDR3 is 13 amino acids. CDR1 is ENHRY and CDR2 is SYGVKD in the germline V gene. Trimming pared 3 bases from V and 5 bases from J, leaving 10 bases between. The CDR3 nucleotides are TGTGCCATCAGTGACGACTCCCGGGAGACCCAGTACTTC. It is translated as CAISDDSRETQYF.

This chain joins TRBV15 and TRBJ1-1; TRBD1 is a possible D gene (5 bases). The CDR3 is 12 residues long. V lost 4 bases to trimming and J lost 5 bases, with 8 bases between them. Per the germline V gene, CDR1 is LNHNV and CDR2 is YYDKDF (reference sequence). The CDR3 region has the DNA TGTGCCACCAGCAAGGGGAGGACTGAAGCTTTCTTT. Translated, it gives CATSKGRTEAFF.

This clonotype was found a few times. The chain couples TRBV28 to TRBJ2-7; either TRBD1 or TRBD2 may fit D (5 bases each). Trimming stripped 6 bases from V and 4 bases from J, with 22 bases between. CDR3 length: 16 residues. Per the germline V gene, CDR1 is MDHEN and CDR2 is SYDVKM. CDR3 loop: CASSFQGGWGFYEQYF. The CDR3 nucleotides read TGTGCCAGCAGCTTCCAGGGTGGGTGGGGGTTTTACGAGCAGTACTTC.

The chain uses TRBV20-1 and TRBJ2-5; no firm D call. The V gene's germline CDR1 is DFQATT and CDR2 SNEGSKA (reference sequence). CDR3 length equals 13 residues. CDR3 sequence reads: CSAPFTQRETQYF. CDR3 nucleotides: TGCAGCGCTCCGTTTACCCAGAGAGAGACCCAGTACTTC.

The V and J genes are TRBV7-9 and TRBJ1-4, with unresolved D. V was cut by 4 bases and J by 0 bases, with 15 bases left in between. CDR1 and CDR2 from the germline V gene are SEHNR and FQNEAQ (reference sequence). This CDR3 spans 17 amino acids. DNA for the CDR3: TGTGCCAGCAGCTCTGGTGTCAGATCAGCAACTAATGAAAAACTGTTTTTT. Amino acid sequence: CASSSGVRSATNEKLFF.